This T cell receptor (beta chain) was documented in a study of cytomegalovirus exposure and HLA in healthy donors. General study results and limits: The study put about 180 TCR beta chains on its list as cytomegalovirus-associated. Researchers reported that a few CMV-associated chains were confirmed in vitro as CMV antigen-specific.

Trimming shortened V by 2 bases and J by 5 bases, and 7 bases separated the two germline ends. Germline CDR1 MNHNY, CDR2 SVGAGI (reference sequence). The CDR3 extends over 13 amino acids. A word on this clone: Its antigen is not identified.

Sequencing used immunoSEQ multiplex PCR; TCRdb keeps in-frame clones, though not all of them. There are about 160,000 clones in the sample; roughly 84% occur only once, and about a tenth lies in the top ten. The chain is built from TRBV6-6 and TRBJ1-5; no firm D call. What was sequenced was PBMCs. The receptor was isolated from a young man in good health and CMV-seropositive. Written as DNA, the CDR3 is TGTGCCAGCAGTTACAGTCGGGATCAGCCCCAGCATTTT. Translating gives CASSYSRDQPQHF.